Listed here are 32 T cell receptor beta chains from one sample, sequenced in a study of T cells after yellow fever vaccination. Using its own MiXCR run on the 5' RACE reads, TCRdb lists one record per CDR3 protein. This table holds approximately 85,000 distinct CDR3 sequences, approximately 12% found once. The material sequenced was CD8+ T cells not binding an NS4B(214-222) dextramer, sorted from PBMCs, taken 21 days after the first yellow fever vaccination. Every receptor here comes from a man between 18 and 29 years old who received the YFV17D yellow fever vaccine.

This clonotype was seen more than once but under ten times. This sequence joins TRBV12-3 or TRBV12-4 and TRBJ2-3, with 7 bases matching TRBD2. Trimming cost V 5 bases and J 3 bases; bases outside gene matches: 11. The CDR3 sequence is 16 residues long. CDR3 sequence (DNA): TGTGCCAGCAGTCCTTGGGCTGGGGGGGATACAGATACGCAGTATTTT. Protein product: CASSPWAGGDTDTQYF.

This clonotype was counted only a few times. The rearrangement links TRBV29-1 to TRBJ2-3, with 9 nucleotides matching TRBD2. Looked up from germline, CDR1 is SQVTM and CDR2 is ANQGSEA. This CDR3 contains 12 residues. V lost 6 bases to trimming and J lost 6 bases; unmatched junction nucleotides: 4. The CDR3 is CSVTSGWDTQYF. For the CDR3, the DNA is TGCAGCGTAACTAGCGGGTGGGATACGCAGTATTTT.

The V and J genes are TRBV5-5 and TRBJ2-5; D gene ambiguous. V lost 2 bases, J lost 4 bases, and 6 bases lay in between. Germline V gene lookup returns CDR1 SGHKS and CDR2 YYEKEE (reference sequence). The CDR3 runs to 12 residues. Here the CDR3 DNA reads TGTGCCAGCAGCTTTTTGGCAGAGACCCAGTACTTC. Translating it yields CASSFLAETQYF.

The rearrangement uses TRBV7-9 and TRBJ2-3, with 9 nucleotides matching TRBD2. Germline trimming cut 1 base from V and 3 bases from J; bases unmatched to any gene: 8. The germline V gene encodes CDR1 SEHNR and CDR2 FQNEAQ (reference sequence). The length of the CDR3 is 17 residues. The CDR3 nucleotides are TGTGCCAGCAGCTTAGGGGTGGCTAGCGGGGAAACAGATACGCAGTATTTT. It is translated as CASSLGVASGETDTQYF.

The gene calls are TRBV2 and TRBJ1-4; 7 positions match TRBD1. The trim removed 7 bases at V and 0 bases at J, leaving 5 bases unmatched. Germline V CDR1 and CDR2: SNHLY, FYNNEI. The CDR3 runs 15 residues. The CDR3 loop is CASNRGDSTNEKLFF. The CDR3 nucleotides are TGTGCCAGCAACAGGGGAGACTCAACTAATGAAAAACTGTTTTTT.

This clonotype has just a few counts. CDR3 sequence reads: CASSFSYGELFF. CDR3 nucleotides: TGCGCCAGCAGCTTCAGCTATGGGGAGCTGTTTTTT. The chain joins TRBV5-1 to TRBJ2-2, with unresolved D. The CDR3 covers 12 residues. The germline CDR1 and CDR2 sequences are SGHRS and YFSETQ. The ends were cut back, 2 bases at V and 8 bases at J, with 7 bases in the middle.

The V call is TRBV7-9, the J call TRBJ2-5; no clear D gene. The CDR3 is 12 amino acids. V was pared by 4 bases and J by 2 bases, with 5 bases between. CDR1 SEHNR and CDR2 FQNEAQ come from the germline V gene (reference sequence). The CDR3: CASSWRQETQYF. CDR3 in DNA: TGTGCCAGCAGCTGGCGACAAGAGACCCAGTACTTC.

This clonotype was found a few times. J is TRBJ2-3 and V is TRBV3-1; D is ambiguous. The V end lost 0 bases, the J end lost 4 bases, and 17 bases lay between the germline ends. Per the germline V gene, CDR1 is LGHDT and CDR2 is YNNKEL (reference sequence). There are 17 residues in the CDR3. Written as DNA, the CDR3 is TGTGCCAGCAGCCAAGATCTAGGGCTCGCCAGAGCAGATACGCAGTATTTT. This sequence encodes CASSQDLGLARADTQYF.

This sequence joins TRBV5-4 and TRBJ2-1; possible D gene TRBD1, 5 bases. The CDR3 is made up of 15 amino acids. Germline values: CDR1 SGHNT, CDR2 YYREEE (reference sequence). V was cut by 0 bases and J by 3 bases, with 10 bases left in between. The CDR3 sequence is CASSLGQGYYNEQFF. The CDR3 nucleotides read TGTGCCAGCAGCTTGGGCCAGGGCTACTACAATGAGCAGTTCTTC.

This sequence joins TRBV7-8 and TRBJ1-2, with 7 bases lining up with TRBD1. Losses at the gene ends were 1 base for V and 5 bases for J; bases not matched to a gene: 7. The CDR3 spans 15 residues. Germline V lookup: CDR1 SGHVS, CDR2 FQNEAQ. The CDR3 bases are TGTGCCAGCAGCTTAGTGGGGACAGCCGTGTATGGCTACACCTTC. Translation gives CASSLVGTAVYGYTF.

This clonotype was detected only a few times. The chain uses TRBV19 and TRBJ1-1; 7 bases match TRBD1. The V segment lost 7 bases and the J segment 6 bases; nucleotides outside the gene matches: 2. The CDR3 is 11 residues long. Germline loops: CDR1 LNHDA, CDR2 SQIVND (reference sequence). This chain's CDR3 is CASITGAEAFF. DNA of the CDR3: TGTGCCAGTATAACAGGGGCTGAAGCTTTCTTT.

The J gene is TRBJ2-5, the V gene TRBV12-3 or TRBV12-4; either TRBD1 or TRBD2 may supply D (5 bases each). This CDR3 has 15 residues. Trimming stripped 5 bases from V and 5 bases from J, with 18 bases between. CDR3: CASSARDQKVETQYF. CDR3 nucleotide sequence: TGTGCCAGCAGTGCCCGGGACCAAAAGGTGGAGACCCAGTACTTC.

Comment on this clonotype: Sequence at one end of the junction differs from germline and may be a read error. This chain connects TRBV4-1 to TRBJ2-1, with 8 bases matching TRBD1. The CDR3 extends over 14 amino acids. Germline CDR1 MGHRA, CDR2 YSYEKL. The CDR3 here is CVSSQVTGDNEQFF. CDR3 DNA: TGCGTCAGCAGCCAAGTGACAGGGGACAATGAGCAGTTCTTC.

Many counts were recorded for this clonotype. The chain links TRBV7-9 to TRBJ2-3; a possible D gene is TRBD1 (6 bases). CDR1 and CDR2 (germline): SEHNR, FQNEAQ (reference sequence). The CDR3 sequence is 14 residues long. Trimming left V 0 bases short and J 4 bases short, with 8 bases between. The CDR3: CASSLAAGADTQYF. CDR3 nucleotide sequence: TGTGCCAGCAGCTTAGCAGCAGGGGCAGATACGCAGTATTTT.

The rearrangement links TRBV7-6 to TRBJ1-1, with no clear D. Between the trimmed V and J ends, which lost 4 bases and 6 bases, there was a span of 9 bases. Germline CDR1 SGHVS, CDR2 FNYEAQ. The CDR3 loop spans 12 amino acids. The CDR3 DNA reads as TGTGCCAGCAGCTCCGCCGCCTCTGAAGCTTTCTTT. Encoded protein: CASSSAASEAFF.

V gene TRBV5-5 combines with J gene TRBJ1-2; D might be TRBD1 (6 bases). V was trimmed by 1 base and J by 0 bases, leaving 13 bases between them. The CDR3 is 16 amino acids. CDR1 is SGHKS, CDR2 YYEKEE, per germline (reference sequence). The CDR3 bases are TGTGCCAGCAGCTTGCGAACAGGGAGTTCTAACTATGGCTACACCTTC. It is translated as CASSLRTGSSNYGYTF.

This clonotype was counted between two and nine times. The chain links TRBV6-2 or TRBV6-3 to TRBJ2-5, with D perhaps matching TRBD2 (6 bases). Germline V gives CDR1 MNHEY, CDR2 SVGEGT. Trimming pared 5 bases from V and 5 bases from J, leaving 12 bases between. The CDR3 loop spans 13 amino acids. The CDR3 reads CASSILAEETQYF. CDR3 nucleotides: TGTGCCAGCAGTATACTAGCAGAGGAGACCCAGTACTTC.

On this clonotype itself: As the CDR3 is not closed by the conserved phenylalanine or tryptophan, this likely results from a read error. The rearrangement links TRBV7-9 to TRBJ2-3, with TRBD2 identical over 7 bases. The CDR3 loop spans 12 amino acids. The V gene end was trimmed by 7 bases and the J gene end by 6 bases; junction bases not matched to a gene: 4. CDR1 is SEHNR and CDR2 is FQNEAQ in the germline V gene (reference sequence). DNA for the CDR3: TGTGCCAGCACCCGGGGGGTCGATACGCAGTATTCT. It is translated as CASTRGVDTQYS.

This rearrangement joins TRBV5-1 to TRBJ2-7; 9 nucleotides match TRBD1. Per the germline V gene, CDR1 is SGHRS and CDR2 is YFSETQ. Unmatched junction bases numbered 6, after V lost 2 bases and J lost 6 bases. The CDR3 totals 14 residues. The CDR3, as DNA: TGCGCCAGCAGCTTAGGGACAGGGAGGGCCGAGCAGTACTTC. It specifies CASSLGTGRAEQYF.

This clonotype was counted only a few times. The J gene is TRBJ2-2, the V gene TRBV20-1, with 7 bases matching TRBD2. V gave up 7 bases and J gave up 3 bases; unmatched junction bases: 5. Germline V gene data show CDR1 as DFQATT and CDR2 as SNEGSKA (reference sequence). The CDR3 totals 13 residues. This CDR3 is CSVGAGDTGELFF. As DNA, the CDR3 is TGCAGTGTAGGGGCGGGGGACACCGGGGAGCTGTTTTTT.

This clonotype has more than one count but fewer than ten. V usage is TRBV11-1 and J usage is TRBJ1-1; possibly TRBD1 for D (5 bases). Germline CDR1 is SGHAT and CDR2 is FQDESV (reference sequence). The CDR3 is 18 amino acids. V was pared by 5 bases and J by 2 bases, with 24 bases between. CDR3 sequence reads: CASSGRGTSPSLNTEAFF. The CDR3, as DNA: TGTGCCAGCAGCGGTCGAGGGACCTCACCTTCTTTAAACACTGAAGCTTTCTTT.

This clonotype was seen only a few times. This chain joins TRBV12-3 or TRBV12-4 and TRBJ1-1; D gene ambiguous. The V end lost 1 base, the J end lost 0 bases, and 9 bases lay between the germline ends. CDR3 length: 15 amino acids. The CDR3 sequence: CASSLVRVLNTEAFF. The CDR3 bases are TGTGCCAGCAGTTTAGTCCGTGTTCTGAACACTGAAGCTTTCTTT.

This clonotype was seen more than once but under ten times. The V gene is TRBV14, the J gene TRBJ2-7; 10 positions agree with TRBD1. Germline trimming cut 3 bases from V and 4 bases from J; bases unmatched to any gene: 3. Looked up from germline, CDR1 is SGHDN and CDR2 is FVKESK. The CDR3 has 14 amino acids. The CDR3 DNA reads TGTGCCAGCAGCCAGACAGGGGGCCCGTACGAGCAGTACTTC. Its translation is CASSQTGGPYEQYF.

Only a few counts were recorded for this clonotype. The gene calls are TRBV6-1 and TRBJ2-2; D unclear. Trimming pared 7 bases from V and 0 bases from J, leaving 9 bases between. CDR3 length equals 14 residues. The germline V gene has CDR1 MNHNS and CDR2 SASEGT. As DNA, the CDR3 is TGTGCCAGCAACATAGGGACGAACACCGGGGAGCTGTTTTTT. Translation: CASNIGTNTGELFF.

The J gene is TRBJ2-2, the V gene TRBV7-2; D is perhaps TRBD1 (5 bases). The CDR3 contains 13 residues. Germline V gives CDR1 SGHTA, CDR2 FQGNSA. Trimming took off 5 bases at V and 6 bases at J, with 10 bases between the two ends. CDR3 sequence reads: CASSPLGAGELFF. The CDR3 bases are TGTGCCAGCAGCCCGTTAGGGGCCGGGGAGCTGTTTTTT.

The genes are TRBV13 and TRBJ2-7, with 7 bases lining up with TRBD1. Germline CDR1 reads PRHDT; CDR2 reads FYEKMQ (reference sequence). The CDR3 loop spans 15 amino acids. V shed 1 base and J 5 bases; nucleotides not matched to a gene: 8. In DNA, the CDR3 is TGTGCCAGCAGCTTAGAAGGGGGCAACTACAACGAGCAGTACGTC. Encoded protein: CASSLEGGNYNEQYV.

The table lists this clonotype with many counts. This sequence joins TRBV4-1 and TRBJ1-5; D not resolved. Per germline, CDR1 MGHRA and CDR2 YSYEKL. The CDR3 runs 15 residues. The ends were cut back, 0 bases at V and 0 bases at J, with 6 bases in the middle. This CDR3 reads CASSQEQHSNQPQHF. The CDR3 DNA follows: TGCGCCAGCAGCCAAGAACAGCATAGCAATCAGCCCCAGCATTTT.

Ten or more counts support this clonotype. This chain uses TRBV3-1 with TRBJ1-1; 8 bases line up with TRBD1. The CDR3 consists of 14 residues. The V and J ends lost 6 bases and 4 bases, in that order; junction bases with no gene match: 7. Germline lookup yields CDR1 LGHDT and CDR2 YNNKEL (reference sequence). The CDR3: CASRKTGGVTEAFF. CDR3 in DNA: TGTGCCAGCAGAAAAACAGGGGGGGTCACTGAAGCTTTCTTT.

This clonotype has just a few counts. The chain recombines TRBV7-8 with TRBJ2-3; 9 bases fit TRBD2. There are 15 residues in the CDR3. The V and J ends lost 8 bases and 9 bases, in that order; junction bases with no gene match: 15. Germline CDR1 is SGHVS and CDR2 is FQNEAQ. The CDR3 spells CASGKGRGGFRTQYF. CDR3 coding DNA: TGTGCCAGCGGTAAAGGGCGGGGGGGCTTCAGGACGCAGTATTTT.

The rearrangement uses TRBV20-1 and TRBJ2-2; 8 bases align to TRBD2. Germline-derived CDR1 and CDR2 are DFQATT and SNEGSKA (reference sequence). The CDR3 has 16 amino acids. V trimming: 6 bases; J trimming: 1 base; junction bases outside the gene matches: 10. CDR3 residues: CSASSGVIENTGELFF. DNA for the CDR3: TGCAGTGCAAGTAGCGGGGTTATCGAGAACACCGGGGAGCTGTTTTTT.

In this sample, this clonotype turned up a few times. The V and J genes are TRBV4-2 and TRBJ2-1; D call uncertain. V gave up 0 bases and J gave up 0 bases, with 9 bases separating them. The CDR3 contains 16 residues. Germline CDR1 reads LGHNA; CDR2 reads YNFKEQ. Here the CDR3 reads CASSQEGLPSYNEQFF. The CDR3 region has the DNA TGTGCCAGCAGCCAAGAAGGGCTGCCCTCCTACAATGAGCAGTTCTTC.

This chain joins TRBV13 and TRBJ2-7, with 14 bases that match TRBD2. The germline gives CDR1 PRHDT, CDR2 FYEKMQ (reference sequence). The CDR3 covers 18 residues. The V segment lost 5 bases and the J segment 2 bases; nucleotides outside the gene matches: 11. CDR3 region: CASSKEKLTSGRAYEQYV. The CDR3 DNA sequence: TGTGCCAGCAGCAAAGAAAAATTGACTAGCGGGAGGGCCTACGAGCAGTACGTC.